This T cell receptor beta chain was sequenced for a study of blood T cell repertoires in COVID-19. In the study overall: Sites in the United States, Italy and Spain provided acute and convalescent COVID-19 samples. In each case, the material was cDNA or gDNA derived from T cells, B-cell-depleted T cells, or PBMCs.

The germline gives CDR1 SGHRS, CDR2 YFSETQ. V was pared by 0 bases and J by 4 bases, with 7 bases between. CDR3 length: 13 residues. Original processing notes: Amplification from reference gene primers served as the basis for estimated nucleated cell counts. Libraries were prepared by immunoSEQ multiplex PCR; TCRdb keeps only in-frame clonotypes and omits some of them. The DNA was the basis for D and trimming; V, J and clone size are from that table. The sample gives some 200,000 clones, more than 75% of which show up once; around 6.5% is in the top ten. This clone was recorded only once. At the DNA level, this CDR3 is encoded by other sequences in the same sample as well.

The sample taken for sequencing was peripheral blood. This clonotype was obtained from a man older than 75 with acute or convalescent COVID-19. V gene TRBV5-1 combines with J gene TRBJ1-2; D not resolved. This CDR3 is CASSLGRLYGYTF. The CDR3, as DNA: TGCGCCAGCAGCTTGGGGCGGCTCTATGGCTACACCTTC.